Presented here are 10 T cell receptor beta chains from one specimen sequenced in a study of vaccination and CD4 T cells after COVID-19. Specified treatment: approximately 9-day PBMC culture with coronavirus spike peptide pools or control peptides (ViraFEST assay). The study sequenced cultured CD4+ T cell DNA using the Oncomine TCR Beta short-read assay. Each CDR3 protein gets one entry after TCRdb re-called the PCR reads with MiXCR. The table shows over 14,000 distinct CDR3 sequences, with 50% to 55% occurring only once. For these TCRs, the target antigens are not known. The material sequenced was CD4+ T cells from blood, cultured in vitro. These receptors were obtained from a human donor who had recovered from COVID-19.

This CDR3 is CASNPTGGGQPQHF. The CDR3 nucleotides are TGTGCCAGCAACCCCACAGGGGGCGGGCAGCCCCAGCATTTT. The chain recombines TRBV28 with TRBJ1-5; 9 bases line up with TRBD1. The CDR3 is 14 residues long. From germline, CDR1 is MDHEN and CDR2 SYDVKM. The trim removed 7 bases at V and 7 bases at J, leaving 8 bases unmatched.

V gene TRBV28 combines with J gene TRBJ2-6; TRBD1 is a possible D gene (6 bases). Between the trimmed V and J ends, which lost 3 bases and 2 bases, there was a span of 17 bases. CDR1 is MDHEN, CDR2 SYDVKM, per germline. The CDR3 contains 18 residues. CDR3 bases: TGTGCCAGCAGTTTTGGTTGGGGCAGGGGAACTGGGGCCAACGTCCTGACTTTC. Protein: CASSFGWGRGTGANVLTF. Together with reference TRBV28 and TRBJ2-6, the CDR3 gives the full variable domain: DVKVTQSSRYLVKRTGEKVFLECVQDMDHENMFWYRQDPGLGLRLIYFSYDVKMKEKGDIPEGYSVSREKKERFSLILESASTNQTSMYLCASSFGWGRGTGANVLTFGAGSRLTVL.

This chain connects TRBV28 to TRBJ1-5; D remains ambiguous. This CDR3 contains 14 residues. Germline V gives CDR1 MDHEN, CDR2 SYDVKM. The ends were cut back, 3 bases at V and 2 bases at J, with 8 bases in the middle. CDR3: CASSFFGRNQPQHF. Here the CDR3 DNA reads TGTGCCAGCAGTTTTTTTGGGCGCAATCAGCCCCAGCATTTT.

This clonotype was detected only a few times. V is TRBV20-1 and J is TRBJ1-5; TRBD1 is a possible D gene (6 bases). The CDR3 consists of 14 residues. Trimming left V 6 bases short and J 7 bases short, with 19 bases between. Germline loops: CDR1 DFQATT, CDR2 SNEGSKA (reference sequence). The CDR3 spells CSAYLQGKGQPQHF. CDR3 nucleotides: TGCAGTGCCTATCTACAGGGAAAAGGGCAGCCCCAGCATTTT.

The chain couples TRBV24-1 to TRBJ2-3, with TRBD2 as a possible D gene (5 bases). V lost 9 bases and J 0 bases, leaving 6 bases between the germline ends. CDR3 length: 12 amino acids. CDR1 is KGHDR, CDR2 SFDVKD, per germline. The CDR3 here is CATEGSTDTQYF. The DNA for the CDR3 is TGTGCCACCGAGGGAAGCACAGATACGCAGTATTTT.

The chain couples TRBV6-1 to TRBJ2-5; perhaps TRBD2 as D (6 bases). From germline, CDR1 is MNHNS and CDR2 SASEGT. The ends were cut back, 7 bases at V and 4 bases at J, with 19 bases in the middle. The CDR3 is made up of 15 amino acids. For the CDR3, the DNA is TGTGCCAGCAACCCGGGACTGACCTCCAGAGAGACCCAGTACTTC. It specifies CASNPGLTSRETQYF.

This clonotype has only one observation. The V gene is TRBV24-1, the J gene TRBJ2-2; tentatively, D is TRBD1 (5 bases). V lost 3 bases to trimming and J lost 1 base, with 5 bases between them. Germline lookup yields CDR1 KGHDR and CDR2 SFDVKD. The CDR3 totals 14 residues. The CDR3 region is CATSDGQNTGELFF. DNA of the CDR3: TGTGCCACCAGTGATGGACAGAACACCGGGGAGCTGTTTTTT.

The rearrangement uses TRBV29-1 and TRBJ2-7; 8 nucleotides align to TRBD2. Looked up from germline, CDR1 is SQVTM and CDR2 is ANQGSEA. This CDR3 has 14 residues. Trimming cost V 7 bases and J 3 bases; bases outside gene matches: 11. The CDR3 loop is CSAKKAGALYEQYF. DNA of the CDR3: TGCAGCGCAAAGAAAGCGGGAGCACTCTACGAGCAGTACTTC.

This chain uses TRBV20-1 with TRBJ1-2, with D uncertain. Germline CDR1 reads DFQATT; CDR2 reads SNEGSKA (reference sequence). V lost 0 bases and J 7 bases, leaving 12 bases between the germline ends. This CDR3 has 13 amino acids. The CDR3 reads CSAREGRSPGYTF. CDR3 nucleotides: TGCAGTGCTAGAGAGGGTCGGAGTCCTGGCTACACCTTC.

The chain uses TRBV5-1 and TRBJ1-2; 9 bases line up with TRBD1. The ends lost 4 bases at V and 5 bases at J; junction bases unmatched: 6. The CDR3 runs 14 residues. CDR1 and CDR2 (germline): SGHRS, YFSETQ. CDR3 sequence reads: CASSKDRGGYGYTF. In DNA form, the CDR3 reads TGCGCCAGCAGCAAGGACAGGGGTGGTTATGGCTACACCTTC.